This TCR beta chain derives from a study of blood T cell repertoires in COVID-19. About the study: Acute and convalescent COVID-19 specimens originated in the United States, Italy and Spain. PBMCs, B-cell-depleted T cells, or T cells provided the cDNA or gDNA that made up the material.

The CDR3 is 13 amino acids. After removal of 4 bases from V and 6 bases from J, the junction contained 3 bases not matched to a gene. As handled by the study authors: Amplification with reference gene primers provided the estimates of nucleated cell counts. Method: immunoSEQ multiplex PCR; TCRdb's copy keeps in-frame clones and lacks some. The V and J calls and clone size come from that table; D and trimming were worked out from the DNA. This sample yields over 55,000 clones, of which around nine tenths are seen a single time; more than 8% belongs to the top ten. Input material: peripheral blood. The rearrangement links TRBV12-3 or TRBV12-4 to TRBJ2-7, with 10 bases aligning to TRBD2. This clonotype originated in a human donor in a cohort sampled during active COVID-19. In DNA, the CDR3 is TGTGCCAGCAGTTGGGCTAGCGGGGGCGAGCAGTACTTC. Protein sequence: CASSWASGGEQYF.